This T cell receptor (beta chain) was identified during a study of T cells in Graves' hyperthyroidism and ophthalmopathy. Study-level points and caveats: A 13 V-J model separated ophthalmopathy from stable hyperthyroidism.

Amplified regions were TCR beta CDR3 sequences from RNA transcripts. A set of HTBI primers served as the primers for a first-round RT-PCR of the TCR CDR3. From the multiplex PCR reads, TCRdb called clonotypes with MiXCR, one entry per CDR3 protein. The profile covers roughly 280,000 distinct CDR3 sequences, with 22% appearing a single time and roughly 60% taken by the ten largest. The table lists this clonotype with many counts. Its target is unknown. Germline-derived CDR1 and CDR2 are SGHRS and YFSETQ. CDR3 length: 14 residues. V lost 4 bases and J lost 0, with 10 bases in between. The study based diagnoses on clinical symptoms, serum thyroxine and TRAb, thyroid ultrasound and orbital computed tomography.

The TCR comes from a man aged 25 to 45 with Graves' ophthalmopathy. The gene calls are TRBV5-1 and TRBJ2-5, with D unclear. The material sequenced was blood. This CDR3 is CASSLEGYQETQYF. The CDR3 DNA is TGCGCCAGCAGCCTGGAAGGGTACCAAGAGACCCAGTACTTC.